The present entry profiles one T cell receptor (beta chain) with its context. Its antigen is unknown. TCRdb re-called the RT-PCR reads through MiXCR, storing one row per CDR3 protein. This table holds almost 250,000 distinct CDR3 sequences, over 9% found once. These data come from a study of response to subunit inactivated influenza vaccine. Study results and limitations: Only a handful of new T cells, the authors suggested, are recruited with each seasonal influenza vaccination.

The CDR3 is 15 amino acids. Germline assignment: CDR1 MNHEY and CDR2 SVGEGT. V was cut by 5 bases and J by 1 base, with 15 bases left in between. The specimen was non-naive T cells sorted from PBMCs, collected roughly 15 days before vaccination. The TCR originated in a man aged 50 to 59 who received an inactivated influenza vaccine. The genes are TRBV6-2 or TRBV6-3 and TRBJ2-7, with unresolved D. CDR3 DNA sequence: TGTGCCAGCAGTACAACAAGCTTGGCTTCCTACGAGCAGTACTTC. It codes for CASSTTSLASYEQYF.